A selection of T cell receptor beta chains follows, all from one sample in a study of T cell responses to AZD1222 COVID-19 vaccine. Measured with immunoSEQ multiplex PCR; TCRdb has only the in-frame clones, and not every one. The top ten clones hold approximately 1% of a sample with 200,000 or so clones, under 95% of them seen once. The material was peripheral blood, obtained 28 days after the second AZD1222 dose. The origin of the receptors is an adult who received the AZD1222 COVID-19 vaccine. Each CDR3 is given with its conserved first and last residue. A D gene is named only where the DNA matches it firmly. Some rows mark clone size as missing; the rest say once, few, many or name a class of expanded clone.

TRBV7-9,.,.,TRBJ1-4,TGTGCCAGCAGCTTTAACAGCGAAAATGAAAAACTGTTTTTT,CASSFNSENEKLFF
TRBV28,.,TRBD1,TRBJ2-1,TGTGCCAGCAGCCCCGTCGGGGACAGGGCAACCAATGAGCAGTTCTTC,CASSPVGDRATNEQFF
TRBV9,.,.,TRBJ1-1,TGTGCCAGCAGCGTAGGAGACCCGAACACTGAAGCTTTCTTT,CASSVGDPNTEAFF
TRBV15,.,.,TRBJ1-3,TGTGCCACCAGCAGAGACGGAAACACCATATATTTT,CATSRDGNTIYF
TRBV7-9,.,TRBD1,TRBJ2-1,TGTGCCAGCAGACCCCCGGGACAGGAGGGTATAGGGCAGTTCTTC,CASRPPGQEGIGQFF
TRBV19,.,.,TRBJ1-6,TGTGCCAGTAGTAAGGTCAAGGGAAGTAAGTCACCCCTCCACTTT,CASSKVKGSKSPLHF
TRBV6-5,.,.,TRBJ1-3,TGTGCCAGCAGCTCGAATACAGGCTCTGGAAACACCATATATTTT,CASSSNTGSGNTIYF
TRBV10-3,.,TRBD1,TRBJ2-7,TGTGCCATCAGTGAGATCTGGACAGGGGACTCCTACGAGCAGTACTTC,CAISEIWTGDSYEQYF
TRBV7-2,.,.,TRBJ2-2,TGTGCCAGCAGCTTATCGGGGGCCCGGTTTTCCGGGGAGCTGTTTTTT,CASSLSGARFSGELFF
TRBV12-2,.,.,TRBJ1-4,TGTGCAAGTCGCCCCTCGGAGGTGGGGCATGTGTACGAAAAACTGTTTTTT,CASRPSEVGHVYEKLFF
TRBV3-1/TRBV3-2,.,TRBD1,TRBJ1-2,TGTGCCAGCAGCTTGCTGGGGGACAGGGGGCGTAAAGGCTACACCTTC,CASSLLGDRGRKGYTF
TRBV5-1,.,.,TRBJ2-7,TGCGCCAGCAGCTTGGAGGGGGGGCAGTCCTACGAGCAGTACTTC,CASSLEGGQSYEQYF
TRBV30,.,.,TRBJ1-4,TGTGCCTGGAGTCACCCGGGGGGTGGTGAAAAACTGTTTTTT,CAWSHPGGGEKLFF
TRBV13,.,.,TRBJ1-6,TGTGCCAGCAGCCCTAGGGGGGTCTCACCCCTCCACTTT,CASSPRGVSPLHF
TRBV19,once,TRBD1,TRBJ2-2,TGTGCCAGTAGTGGGGACAGGGGAAGGGGCACCGGGGAGCTGTTTTTT,CASSGDRGRGTGELFF
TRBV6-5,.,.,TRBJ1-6,TGTGCCAGCACCAAAACAGGCGGCTCACCCCTCCACTTT,CASTKTGGSPLHF